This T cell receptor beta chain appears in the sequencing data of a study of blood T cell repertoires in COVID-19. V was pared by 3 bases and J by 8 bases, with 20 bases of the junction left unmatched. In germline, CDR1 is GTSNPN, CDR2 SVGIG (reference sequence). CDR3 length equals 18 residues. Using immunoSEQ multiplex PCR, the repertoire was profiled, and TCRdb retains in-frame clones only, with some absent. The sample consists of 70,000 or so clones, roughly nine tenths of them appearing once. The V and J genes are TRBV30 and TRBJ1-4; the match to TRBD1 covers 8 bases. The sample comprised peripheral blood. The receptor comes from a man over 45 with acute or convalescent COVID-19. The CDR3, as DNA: TGTGCCTGGAGCCCCTTTATCAGGGGGCCCACTACGGGGGAAAAACTGTTTTTT. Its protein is CAWSPFIRGPTTGEKLFF.